This T cell receptor (beta chain) comes out of a study of long-term antiretroviral therapy in people with HIV. The study, taken as a whole, reports: Dating from the mid-2000s to the late 2010s, the blood was possibly obtained under older ART regimens. Within the repertoire, clones expanded before ART were dominant at all time points. Once patients were on ART, diversity went higher but still fell short of transplant donor controls.

Researchers ran immunoSEQ v3.0 at survey level. The protocol was immunoSEQ multiplex PCR, while the TCRdb copy is restricted to in-frame clones and leaves out a portion. The repertoire includes roughly 21,000 clones, roughly 79% of them detected once, and approximately 12% sits in the top ten. Concerning this clone itself: Its antigen is unknown. The sample contains more than one DNA sequence encoding this CDR3.

Germline V CDR1 and CDR2: SQVTM, ANQGSEA. This CDR3 has 10 amino acids. The V end was cut by 6 bases, the J end by 2 bases, with 3 bases between. Sequenced here: unsorted PBMCs, sampled 0.1 years before starting antiretroviral therapy. This receptor was identified in a man aged 35 to 55 with HIV. This chain links TRBV29-1 with TRBJ2-3, with D uncertain. The CDR3 reads CSVDTDTQYF. In nucleotides, the CDR3 is TGCAGCGTCGACACAGATACGCAGTATTTT.